This TCR beta chain appears in the sequencing data of a study of cytomegalovirus exposure and HLA in healthy donors. As for this clone: No antigen is known for it. At one of its ends the junction is not consistent with the germline gene, which may arise from a read error. Other DNA sequences in this specimen translate into the identical CDR3.

Findings and limits, study-wide: TRBV6-2, TRBV6-3 and other indistinguishable V segments were excluded. Researchers counted around 170 TCR beta chains as cytomegalovirus-associated.

This CDR3 has 17 residues. Germline CDR1 and CDR2: SEHNR and FQNEAQ (reference sequence). Amplification used 60 Vbeta primers and 13 Jbeta primers. The repertoire was sequenced with immunoSEQ multiplex PCR; TCRdb's copy has only in-frame clones and lacks some. The sample includes over 130,000 clones, approximately 72% of them seen just once. Sequenced sample: PBMCs. The receptor was isolated from a woman between 55 and 75 years old in good health and CMV-seronegative. The chain recombines TRBV7-9 with TRBJ2-1, with 7 bases that match TRBD2. CDR3 sequence: CASSLAAGVSSYNEQFF. DNA for the CDR3: TGTGCCAGCAGCCTAGCGGCGGGGGTAAGCTCCTACAATGAGCAGTTCTTC. Supplemented by reference TRBV7-9 and TRBJ2-1, the full variable domain reads DTGVSQNPRHKITKRGQNVTFRCDPISEHNRLYWYRQTLGQGPEFLTYFQNEAQLEKSRLLSDRFSAERPKGSFSTLEIQRTEQGDSAMYLCASSLAAGVSSYNEQFFGPGTRLTVL.